The clone carrying this T cell receptor beta chain has a handful of counts. Original data processing: Researchers report that nucleated cell counts were estimated from reference gene primer amplification. The assay was immunoSEQ multiplex PCR, and TCRdb's table has in-frame clones only and misses some. V, J and clone size reflect that table, while D and trimming were determined from the DNA. The sample yields 50,000 to 60,000 clones, about nine tenths seen once. The data belong to a study of blood T cell repertoires in COVID-19. Across the whole study: COVID-19 samples collected from the United States, Italy and Spain covered acute and convalescent phases. Sources were T cells, B-cell-depleted T cells, or PBMCs; the material itself was cDNA or gDNA.

The CDR3 extends over 16 amino acids. The germline V and J ends were trimmed by 0 bases and 0 bases, with 12 bases remaining between them. Germline assignment: CDR1 LGHNA and CDR2 YNFKEQ. This sequence originates from a man aged 55-75 years with active COVID-19. V is TRBV4-2 and J is TRBJ2-7, with D hard to call. Sequenced: peripheral blood. The CDR3, as DNA: TGTGCCAGCAGCCAAGACCTCGTGTCTTCCTCCTACGAGCAGTACTTC. This codes for CASSQDLVSSSYEQYF.